Given below is one T cell receptor beta chain in context. The antigen is not known. The data are from a study of regulatory T cells in long-lasting Graves disease. As for the study in general: Newly diagnosed Graves' patients had under 3 months of antithyroid drugs. Findings and limits, study-wide: The study found TRBV28, TRBJ1-2 and TRBJ2-5 favored in persistent disease. Patients whose Graves' disease persisted exhibited lower TCR diversity than those newly diagnosed.

Between the trimmed V and J ends, which lost 8 bases and 4 bases, there was a span of 18 bases. The CDR3 covers 15 residues. The germline gives CDR1 LNHDA, CDR2 SQIVND (reference sequence). This sample's time point: newly diagnosed GD, antithyroid drugs for less than 3 months. PBMCs were the source of the RNA used for TCR sequencing. To make TCR beta libraries, researchers used iRepertoire HTBI primers and Arm-PCR of CDR3 regions. Each CDR3 protein gets one entry after TCRdb re-called the multiplex PCR reads with MiXCR. This repertoire shows fewer than 650,000 distinct CDR3 sequences, 16% found once; its top ten account for under 20%. These data also featured in a second study, about T cells in Graves' hyperthyroidism and ophthalmopathy. As that study records: Ophthalmopathy onset followed model prediction by a median about seven months.

The sequence came from a woman aged 25 to 45 with Graves disease. The J gene is TRBJ2-1, the V gene TRBV19; D possibly corresponds to TRBD1 (6 bases). The sequencing here drew on peripheral blood mononuclear cells (PBMCs), taken at new diagnosis, from a patient treated with antithyroid drugs. CDR3 sequence: CASGPRGLVYNEQFF. CDR3 nucleotides: TGTGCCAGTGGACCTAGGGGGTTGGTTTACAATGAGCAGTTCTTC.